A selection of T cell receptor beta chains follows, all from one sample in a study of somatic mutations in cytotoxic T cells in rheumatoid arthritis. The method was immunoSEQ multiplex PCR; TCRdb's version includes in-frame clones alone and lacks a portion of them. The repertoire holds 13,000 to 15,000 clones, with 74% as singletons. The specimen was CD8+ T cells sorted from blood. These receptors all stem from an adult with rheumatoid arthritis. Both conserved end residues are part of each CDR3. The D gene is left open where the match is weak. Where a row states a size, it is once, few, many or the class of an expanded clone; other rows omit it.

J | V | size | D | CDR3 | DNA
TRBJ2-5 | TRBV7-6 | . | TRBD1 | CASSPSRTGGRETQYF | TGTGCCAGCAGCCCGTCCCGGACAGGGGGCAGAGAGACCCAGTACTTC
TRBJ2-2 | TRBV4-1 | . | TRBD2 | CASSSPGLAGNLRGTGELFF | TGCGCCAGCAGCTCGCCGGGACTAGCGGGTAACCTGCGGGGCACCGGGGAGCTGTTTTTT
TRBJ2-1 | TRBV28 | . | . | CASSLWGVEQFF | TGTGCCAGCAGTTTATGGGGGGTTGAGCAGTTCTTC
TRBJ2-3 | TRBV10-3 | . | . | CAIKSLGTDTQYF | TGTGCCATCAAGAGTTTAGGCACAGATACGCAGTATTTT
TRBJ2-1 | TRBV19 | . | TRBD2 | CASSIDSGGLPYYNEQFF | TGTGCCAGTAGTATAGATAGCGGGGGGCTCCCGTACTACAATGAGCAGTTCTTC
TRBJ2-5 | TRBV14 | . | TRBD2 | CASSLSGGRSETQYF | TGTGCCAGCAGCTTAAGCGGGGGGAGATCAGAGACCCAGTACTTC
TRBJ1-6 | TRBV2 | few | . | CASRALGANSPLHF | TGTGCCAGCAGGGCCCTGGGGGCGAATTCACCCCTCCACTTT
TRBJ1-5 | TRBV19 | . | . | CASTIVGTQSHQHF | TGTGCCAGTACCATAGTGGGGACGCAGAGTCACCAGCATTTT
TRBJ1-5 | TRBV6-1 | few | . | CASSEFVRPGINQPQHF | TGTGCCAGCAGTGAATTCGTGAGACCGGGGATCAATCAGCCCCAGCATTTT
TRBJ2-7 | TRBV2 | . | TRBD2 | CASRFPLAGISYEQYF | TGTGCCAGCAGATTTCCACTAGCGGGGATCTCCTACGAGCAGTACTTC
TRBJ2-3 | TRBV29-1 | . | TRBD1 | CSVRTGKSDTQYF | TGCAGCGTGCGGACAGGGAAATCAGATACGCAGTATTTT
TRBJ1-2 | TRBV6-4 | . | . | CASTGGKRDGYTF | TGTGCCAGCACCGGGGGAAAGAGGGATGGCTACACCTTC
TRBJ2-5 | TRBV9 | . | . | CASSAIWGGAGETQYF | TGTGCCAGCAGCGCCATCTGGGGGGGGGCCGGGGAGACCCAGTACTTC
TRBJ1-4 | TRBV28 | . | TRBD1 | CASTKDRAILFF | TGTGCCAGCACTAAGGACAGGGCTATATTGTTTTTT
TRBJ1-3 | TRBV9 | . | TRBD1 | CASSAGQANGNTIYF | TGTGCCAGCAGCGCGGGACAGGCAAATGGAAACACCATATATTTT
TRBJ2-1 | TRBV5-6 | . | . | CASSLEAPRNEQFF | TGTGCCAGCAGCTTGGAGGCCCCGAGGAATGAGCAGTTCTTC
TRBJ1-2 | TRBV28 | . | TRBD1 | CASSLFQDRAGGYTF | TGTGCCAGCAGTTTATTTCAGGACAGGGCGGGGGGCTACACCTTC
TRBJ2-7 | TRBV7-8 | once | TRBD1 | CASSDRDSLYEQYF | TGTGCCAGCAGCGACCGGGACAGTCTCTACGAGCAGTACTTC
TRBJ1-2 | TRBV27 | . | TRBD1 | CASTTRRDRGHGYTF | TGTGCCAGCACCACACGCCGCGACAGGGGGCATGGCTACACCTTC
TRBJ2-3 | TRBV30 | . | . | CAWLTGRTDTQYF | TGTGCCTGGCTTACAGGGAGGACAGATACGCAGTATTTT
TRBJ1-2 | TRBV21-1 | . | . | CASSRRPRTGGVFYGYTF | TGTGCCAGCAGCAGACGGCCCAGGACAGGGGGCGTTTTCTATGGCTACACCTTC
TRBJ2-3 | TRBV28 | . | . | CASSESTDTQYF | TGTGCCAGCAGTGAATCTACAGATACGCAGTATTTT
TRBJ1-2 | TRBV11-2 | . | . | CASSSPGGGYTF | TGTGCCAGCAGCTCCCCGGGGGGGGGCTACACCTTC
TRBJ2-3 | TRBV29-1 | . | TRBD2 | CSVDPAGETDTQYF | TGCAGCGTTGATCCAGCGGGGGAAACAGATACGCAGTATTTT
TRBJ2-7 | TRBV6-5 | . | . | CASSYGQSSSYEQYF | TGTGCCAGCAGTTACGGACAGTCCAGCTCCTACGAGCAGTACTTC
TRBJ2-7 | TRBV27 | few | . | CASSQGAFGYEQYF | TGTGCCAGCAGCCAAGGGGCGTTCGGGTACGAGCAGTACTTC
TRBJ2-2 | TRBV5-8 | . | . | CASSWINTGPGELFF | TGTGCCAGCAGCTGGATAAATACAGGGCCCGGGGAGCTGTTTTTT
TRBJ2-7 | TRBV4-1 | few | . | CASSQGGGYEQYF | TGCGCCAGCAGCCAGGGGGGAGGCTACGAGCAGTACTTC
TRBJ2-3 | TRBV2 | . | TRBD1 | CASRGTGGYIHTDTQYF | TGTGCCAGCAGGGGGACAGGGGGTTATATCCACACAGATACGCAGTATTTT
TRBJ1-1 | TRBV7-6 | . | TRBD1 | CASSSPTGGNTEAFF | TGTGCCAGCAGCTCTCCGACAGGGGGGAACACTGAAGCTTTCTTT
TRBJ1-1 | TRBV6-1 | . | . | CASKFLRTEAFF | TGTGCCAGCAAGTTTCTCCGCACTGAAGCTTTCTTT
TRBJ1-6 | TRBV5-6 | once | . | CASSLVGRSYYNSPLHF | TGTGCCAGCAGCTTGGTGGGCAGAAGCTACTATAATTCACCCCTCCACTTT
TRBJ2-7 | TRBV28 | once | . | CASSFMGHIYEQYF | TGTGCCAGCAGTTTTATGGGACACATATACGAGCAGTACTTC
TRBJ2-3 | TRBV5-8 | . | . | CASSLGQGDSTDTQYF | TGTGCCAGCAGCTTGGGTCAGGGAGACAGCACAGATACGCAGTATTTT
TRBJ1-2 | TRBV2 | few | . | CASGRYSTYGYTF | TGTGCCAGCGGCCGATACTCAACCTATGGCTACACCTTC
TRBJ1-2 | TRBV7-9 | few | . | CATTDTNYGYTF | TGTGCCACGACGGACACCAACTATGGCTACACCTTC
TRBJ1-1 | TRBV19 | . | . | CASTSERRDMNTEAFF | TGTGCCAGTACCTCCGAGAGGCGGGACATGAACACTGAAGCTTTCTTT
TRBJ1-2 | TRBV7-2 | . | TRBD1 | CASSLPGQGRYGYTF | TGTGCCAGCAGCTTACCGGGACAGGGTAGATATGGCTACACCTTC
TRBJ2-2 | TRBV27 | . | . | CASSLWSIKEEELFF | TGTGCCAGCAGTTTATGGTCAATAAAGGAGGAGGAGCTGTTTTTT
TRBJ2-1 | TRBV6-5 | once | . | CASRSGREQFF | TGTGCCAGCAGATCGGGCCGGGAGCAGTTCTTC
TRBJ2-7 | TRBV5-4 | once | TRBD2 | CASSPMGGGAYEQYF | TGTGCCAGCAGCCCTATGGGCGGGGGGGCGTACGAGCAGTACTTC
TRBJ2-7 | TRBV4-2 | few | . | CASSQKPEQPDSYEQYF | TGTGCCAGCAGCCAAAAACCAGAGCAGCCAGACTCCTACGAGCAGTACTTC